This T cell receptor beta chain was retrieved from a study of T-cell reconstitution after alpha-beta-depleted transplantation in children. Unique molecular identifiers were incorporated into the prepared TCRbeta library. A single record per CDR3 protein comes from TCRdb applying MiXCR to the PCR reads. The table has approximately 350,000 distinct CDR3 sequences, roughly 15% seen once; the top ten hold 4.3%. Many counts were recorded for this clonotype. Here the sequenced sample was PBMCs, taken from the stem cell graft. This clonotype originated in a human donor who donated a stem cell graft to a child with Fanconi anemia.

The DNA of the CDR3 is TGTGCCACCAGGGTGGGCACTAGCACAGATACGCAGTATTTT. The encoded protein is CATRVGTSTDTQYF. The chain is built from TRBV15 and TRBJ2-3; D uncertain. Germline values: CDR1 LNHNV, CDR2 YYDKDF (reference sequence). The CDR3 spans 14 residues. Trimming cost V 6 bases and J 0 bases, with 10 bases left between them.